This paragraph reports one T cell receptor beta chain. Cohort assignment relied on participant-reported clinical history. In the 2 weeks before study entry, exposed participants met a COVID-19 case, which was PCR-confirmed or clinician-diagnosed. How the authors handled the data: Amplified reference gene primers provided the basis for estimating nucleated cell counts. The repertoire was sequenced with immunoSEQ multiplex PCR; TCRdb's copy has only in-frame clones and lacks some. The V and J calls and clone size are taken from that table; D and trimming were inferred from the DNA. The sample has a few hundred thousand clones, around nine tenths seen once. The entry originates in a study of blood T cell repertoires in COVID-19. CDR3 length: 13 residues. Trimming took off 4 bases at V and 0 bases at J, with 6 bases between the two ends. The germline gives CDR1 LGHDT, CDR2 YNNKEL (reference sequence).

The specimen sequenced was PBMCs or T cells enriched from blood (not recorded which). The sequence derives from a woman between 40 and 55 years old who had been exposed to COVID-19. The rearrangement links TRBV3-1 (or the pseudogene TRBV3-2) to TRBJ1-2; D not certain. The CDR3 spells CASSRSTNYGYTF. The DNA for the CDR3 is TGTGCCAGCAGCCGGAGTACTAACTATGGCTACACCTTC.